Sequencing of this TCR beta chain was carried out in a study of blood T cell repertoires in COVID-19. Produced via immunoSEQ multiplex PCR; TCRdb's table is partial and in-frame only. The sample comprises a few hundred thousand clones, approximately 80% of which are singletons, and 4.2% rests with the top ten. V was pared by 2 bases and J by 9 bases, with 8 bases between. CDR1 is MNHEY, CDR2 SVGAGI, per germline. This CDR3 comprises 12 residues. The chain carries TRBV6-5 and TRBJ2-1; D may be TRBD2 (6 bases). Sequencing was performed on peripheral blood. The sequence was collected from a man in his sixties with acute or convalescent COVID-19. This chain's CDR3 is CASSYRGGEQFF. As DNA, the CDR3 is TGTGCCAGCAGTTACCGGGGAGGTGAGCAGTTCTTC.